The source of this T cell receptor (beta chain) is a study of OX40 agonist ivuxolimab in advanced cancers. At the level of the whole study: Ivuxolimab was a fully human IgG2 agonistic monoclonal antibody targeting the costimulatory receptor OX40 (CD134). Intravenous ivuxolimab was administered to patients every 2 weeks at six dose levels: 0.01, 0.1, 0.3, 1.5, 3 and 10 mg/kg. Among the 52 dose-escalation patients, around 19 had hepatocellular carcinoma, approximately 15 melanoma, 9 renal cell carcinoma and 9 head and neck cancer. A male proportion of roughly 80% and a mean age of roughly 58 years, ranging from 23 to 79, were recorded for the dose-escalation cohort. Prior anti-PD-1, anti-PD-L1 or anti-CTLA-4 therapy was permitted, and less than 45% of dose-escalation patients had received checkpoint inhibitors. Partial responses were achieved by three dose-escalation patients, of whom one had hepatocellular carcinoma and two had cutaneous melanoma. Peripheral TCRbeta sequencing aimed to test whether ivuxolimab altered TCR sequence diversity and caused clonal T-cell expansion. The paper reports the monotherapy dose-escalation portion (N of about 47 patients) of the phase I ivuxolimab trial. Summary of the overall study and its limitations: At doses of 0.1 to 3.0 mg/kg, clonal expansion of both CD4+ and CD8+ T cells in blood was seen between baseline and week 6. After ivuxolimab, CD8+ T cells had more expanded clones than CD4+ T cells on average. Partial responders in the 0.1-3.0 mg/kg groups had among the lowest normalized peripheral clonal expansion, especially among CD8+ T cells. Low levels of normalized T-cell clonal expansion were also seen in some nonresponding patients. Antigen specificity was not determined for the clonally expanded peripheral T cells.

Via the germline V gene, CDR1 is SNHLY and CDR2 FYNNEI. The V end gives up 10 bases and the J end 3 bases, leaving 7 bases in the junction not matched to a gene. The CDR3 runs 13 amino acids, cysteine and phenylalanine included. Only the CDR3 DNA stays, 39 bases, in frame from base 1. Patients with a history of autoimmune disease or receiving systemic immunosuppression were excluded from the trial. In every dose cohort, peripheral blood was drawn for TCR sequencing at baseline, cycle 4 day 1, and cycle 7 day 1. Samples came from an open-label, multicenter, first-in-human phase I dose-escalation trial of ivuxolimab. Adults with locally advanced or metastatic melanoma, renal cell carcinoma, hepatocellular carcinoma or head and neck squamous cell carcinoma were enrolled in the trial. CD4+ and CD8+ T cells were sorted separately from peripheral blood before TCR sequencing. As for this clone: The antigen it binds to is not known. Base qualities were left out, and no much larger clone turns up one base away.

Genomic DNA was isolated from the sorted cells so that the TCRbeta CDR3 region could be sequenced. The immunoSEQ Assay was used to sequence the TCRbeta CDR3 regions. The immuneACCESS repertoire file appears here via TCRdb, limited to in-frame rearrangements. These files lack a portion of the clones; in checked studies, under half of the deficit traces to unresolved V genes, and the cause of the others is not known. This sample gives roughly 50,000 clones in total; 89% of them show up just once. About 10% of the sample is in the top ten clones. Here the sequenced sample was CD4+ or CD8+ T cells sorted from blood, taken in a trial of the OX40 agonist ivuxolimab. The clonotype was recovered from an adult with an advanced solid tumor such as melanoma, head and neck, liver or kidney cancer. The V gene is TRBV2 and the J gene is TRBJ2-5; TRBD1 agrees with 8 junctional bases. The sequence in DNA is TGTGCCATCATGGACAGGGTAGAAGAGACCCAGTACTTC. Its amino acids are CAIMDRVEETQYF.